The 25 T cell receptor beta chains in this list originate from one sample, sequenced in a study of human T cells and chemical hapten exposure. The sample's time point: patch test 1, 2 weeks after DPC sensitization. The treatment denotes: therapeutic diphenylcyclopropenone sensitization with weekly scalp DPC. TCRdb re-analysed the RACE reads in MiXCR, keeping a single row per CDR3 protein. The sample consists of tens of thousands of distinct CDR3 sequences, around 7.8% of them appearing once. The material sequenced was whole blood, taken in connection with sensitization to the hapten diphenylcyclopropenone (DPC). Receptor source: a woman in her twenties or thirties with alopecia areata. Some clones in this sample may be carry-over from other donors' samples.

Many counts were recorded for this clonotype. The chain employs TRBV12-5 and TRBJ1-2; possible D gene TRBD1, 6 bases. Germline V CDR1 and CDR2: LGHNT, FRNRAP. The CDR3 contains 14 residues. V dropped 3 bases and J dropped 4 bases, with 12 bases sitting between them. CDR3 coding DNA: TGTGCTAGTGGTTTCCCAACAGGGTTCTATGGCTACACCTTC. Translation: CASGFPTGFYGYTF.

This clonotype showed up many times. This chain's CDR3 is CASSYSWTGAGDTQYF. The CDR3 DNA follows: TGTGCCAGCAGTTACTCGTGGACAGGGGCGGGAGATACGCAGTATTTT. The genes are TRBV6-6 and TRBJ2-3, with TRBD1 identical over 9 bases. Germline V gives CDR1 MNHNY, CDR2 SVGAGI (reference sequence). V gave up 0 bases and J gave up 5 bases; unmatched junction bases: 6. This CDR3 spans 16 amino acids.

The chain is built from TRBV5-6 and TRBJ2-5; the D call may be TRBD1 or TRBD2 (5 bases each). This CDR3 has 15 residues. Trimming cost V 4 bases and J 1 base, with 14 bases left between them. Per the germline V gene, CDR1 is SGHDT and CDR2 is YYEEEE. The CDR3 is CASSATLGTQETQYF. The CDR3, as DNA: TGTGCCAGCAGCGCAACCCTAGGGACCCAAGAGACCCAGTACTTC.

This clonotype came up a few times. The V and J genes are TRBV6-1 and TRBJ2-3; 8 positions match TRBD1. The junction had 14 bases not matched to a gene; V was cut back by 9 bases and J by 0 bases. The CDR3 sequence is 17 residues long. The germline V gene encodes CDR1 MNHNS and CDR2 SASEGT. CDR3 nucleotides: TGTGCCAGTCTTCTCTACACAGGGGGTGGAAGCACAGATACGCAGTATTTT. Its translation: CASLLYTGGGSTDTQYF.

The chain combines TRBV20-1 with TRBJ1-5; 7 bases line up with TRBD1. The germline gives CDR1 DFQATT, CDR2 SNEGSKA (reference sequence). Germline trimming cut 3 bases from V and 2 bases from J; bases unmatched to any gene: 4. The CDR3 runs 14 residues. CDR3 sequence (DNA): TGCAGTGCTAGGGCAGACAGGGGCAATCAGCCCCAGCATTTT. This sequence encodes CSARADRGNQPQHF.

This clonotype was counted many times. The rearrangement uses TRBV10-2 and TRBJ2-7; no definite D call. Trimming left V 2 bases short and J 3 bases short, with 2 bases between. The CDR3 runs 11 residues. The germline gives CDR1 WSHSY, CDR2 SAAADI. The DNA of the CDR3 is TGCGCCAGCAGTGAGGTCTACGAGCAGTACTTC. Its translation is CASSEVYEQYF.

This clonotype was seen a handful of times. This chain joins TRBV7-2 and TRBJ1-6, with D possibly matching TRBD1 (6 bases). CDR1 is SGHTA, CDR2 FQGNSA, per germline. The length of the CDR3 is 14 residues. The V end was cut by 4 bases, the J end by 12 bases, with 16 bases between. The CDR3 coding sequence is TGTGCCAGCAGCTCCGGACAGATTCGGGAACCCCTCCACTTT. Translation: CASSSGQIREPLHF.

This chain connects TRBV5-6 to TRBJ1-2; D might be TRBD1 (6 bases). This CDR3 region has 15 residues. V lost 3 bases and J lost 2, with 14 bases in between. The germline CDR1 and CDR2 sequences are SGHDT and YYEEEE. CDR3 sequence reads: CASSSKQGTNYGYTF. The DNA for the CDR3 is TGTGCCAGCAGCTCCAAACAGGGAACCAACTATGGCTACACCTTC.

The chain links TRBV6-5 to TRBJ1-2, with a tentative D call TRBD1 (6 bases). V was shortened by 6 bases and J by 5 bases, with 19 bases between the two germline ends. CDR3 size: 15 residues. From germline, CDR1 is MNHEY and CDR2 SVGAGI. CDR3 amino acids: CASRAPRGGGYGYTF. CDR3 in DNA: TGTGCCAGCAGGGCACCAAGGGGGGGCGGGTATGGCTACACCTTC.

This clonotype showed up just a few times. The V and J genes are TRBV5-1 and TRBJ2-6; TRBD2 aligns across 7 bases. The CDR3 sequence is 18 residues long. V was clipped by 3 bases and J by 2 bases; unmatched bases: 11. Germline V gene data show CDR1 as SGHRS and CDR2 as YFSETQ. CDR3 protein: CASSSTSDGGAGANVLTF. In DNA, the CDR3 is TGCGCCAGCAGCTCCACTAGCGACGGAGGCGCTGGGGCCAACGTCCTGACTTTC.

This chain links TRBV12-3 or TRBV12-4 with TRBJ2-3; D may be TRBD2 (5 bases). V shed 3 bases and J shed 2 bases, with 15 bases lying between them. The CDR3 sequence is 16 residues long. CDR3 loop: CASSFGLGLLTDTQYF. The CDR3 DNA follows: TGTGCCAGCAGTTTTGGCCTAGGACTCCTCACAGATACGCAGTATTTT.

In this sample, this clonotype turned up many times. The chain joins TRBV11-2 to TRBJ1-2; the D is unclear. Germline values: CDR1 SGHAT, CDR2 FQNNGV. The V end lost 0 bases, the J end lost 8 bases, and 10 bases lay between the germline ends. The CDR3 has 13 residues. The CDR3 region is CASSLESAGGYTF. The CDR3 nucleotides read TGTGCCAGCAGCTTAGAATCCGCCGGGGGCTACACCTTC.

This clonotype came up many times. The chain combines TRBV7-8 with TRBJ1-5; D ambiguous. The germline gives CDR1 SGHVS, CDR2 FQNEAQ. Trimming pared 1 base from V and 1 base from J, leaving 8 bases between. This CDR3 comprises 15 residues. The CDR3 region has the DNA TGTGCCAGCAGCTTAGAAGGATTGAGCAATCAGCCCCAGCATTTT. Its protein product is CASSLEGLSNQPQHF. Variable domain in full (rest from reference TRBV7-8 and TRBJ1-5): GAGVSQSPRYKVAKRGQDVALRCDPISGHVSLFWYQQALGQGPEFLTYFQNEAQLDKSGLPSDRFFAERPEGSVSTLKIQRTQQEDSAVYLCASSLEGLSNQPQHFGDGTRLSIL.

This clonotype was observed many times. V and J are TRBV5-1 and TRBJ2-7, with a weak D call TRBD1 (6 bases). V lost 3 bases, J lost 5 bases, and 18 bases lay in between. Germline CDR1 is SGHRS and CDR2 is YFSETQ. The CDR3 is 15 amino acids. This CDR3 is CASSWIMGAGNEQYF. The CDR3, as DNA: TGCGCCAGCAGCTGGATCATGGGGGCCGGGAACGAGCAGTACTTC.

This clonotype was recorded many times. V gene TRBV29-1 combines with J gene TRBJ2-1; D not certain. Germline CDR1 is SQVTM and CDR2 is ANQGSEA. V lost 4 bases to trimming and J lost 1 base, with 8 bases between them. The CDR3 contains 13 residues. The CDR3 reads CSVVTLSYNEQFF. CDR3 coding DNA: TGCAGCGTTGTCACTTTGTCCTACAATGAGCAGTTCTTC.

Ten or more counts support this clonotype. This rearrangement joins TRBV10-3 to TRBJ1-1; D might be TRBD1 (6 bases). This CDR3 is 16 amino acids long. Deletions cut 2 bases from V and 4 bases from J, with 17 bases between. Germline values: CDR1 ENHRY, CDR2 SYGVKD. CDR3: CAISEGIVGGSTEAFF. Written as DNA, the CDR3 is TGTGCCATCAGTGAGGGGATCGTTGGGGGCTCCACTGAAGCTTTCTTT.

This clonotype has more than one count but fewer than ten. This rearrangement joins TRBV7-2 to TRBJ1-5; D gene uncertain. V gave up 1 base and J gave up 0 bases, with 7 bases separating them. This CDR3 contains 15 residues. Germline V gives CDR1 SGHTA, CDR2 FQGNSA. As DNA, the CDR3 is TGTGCCAGCAGCTTAGTGACAAATAGCAATCAGCCCCAGCATTTT. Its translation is CASSLVTNSNQPQHF.

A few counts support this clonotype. CDR3 loop: CAWNPRGDYGYTF. The CDR3 DNA is TGTGCCTGGAATCCCCGGGGAGACTATGGCTACACCTTC. The chain combines TRBV30 with TRBJ1-2; D remains ambiguous. The CDR3 has 13 residues. V lost 4 bases and J 3 bases, leaving 12 bases between the germline ends. The germline gives CDR1 GTSNPN, CDR2 SVGIG (reference sequence). Looking up the rest from reference TRBV30 and TRBJ1-2 gives the full variable domain: SQTIHQWPATLVQPVGSPLSLECTVEGTSNPNLYWYRQAAGRGLQLLFYSVGIGQISSEVPQNLSASRPQDRQFILSSKKLLLSDSGFYLCAWNPRGDYGYTFGSGTRLTVV.

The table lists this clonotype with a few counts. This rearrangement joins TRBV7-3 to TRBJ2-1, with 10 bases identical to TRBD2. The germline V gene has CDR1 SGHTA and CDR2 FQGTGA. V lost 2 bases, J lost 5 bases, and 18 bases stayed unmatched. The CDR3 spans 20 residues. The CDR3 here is CASSLDINEDGLAANNEQFF. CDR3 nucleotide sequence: TGTGCCAGCAGCTTAGATATTAACGAGGACGGACTAGCGGCAAACAATGAGCAGTTCTTC. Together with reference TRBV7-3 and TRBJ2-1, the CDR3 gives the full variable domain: GAGVSQTPSNKVTEKGKYVELRCDPISGHTALYWYRQSLGQGPEFLIYFQGTGAADDSGLPNDRFFAVRPEGSVSTLKIQRTERGDSAVYLCASSLDINEDGLAANNEQFFGPGTRLTVL.

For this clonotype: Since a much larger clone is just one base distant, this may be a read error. Here the CDR3 reads CSGNRDPSGDEQFF. The DNA for the CDR3 is TGCAGCGGGAACCGGGACCCAAGCGGTGATGAGCAGTTCTTC. This sequence joins TRBV29-1 and TRBJ2-1; D tentatively reads TRBD1 or TRBD2 (5 bases each). The CDR3 is 14 residues long. Trimming took 7 bases from V and 8 from J, leaving 21 bases between them. Per germline, CDR1 SQVTM and CDR2 ANQGSEA.

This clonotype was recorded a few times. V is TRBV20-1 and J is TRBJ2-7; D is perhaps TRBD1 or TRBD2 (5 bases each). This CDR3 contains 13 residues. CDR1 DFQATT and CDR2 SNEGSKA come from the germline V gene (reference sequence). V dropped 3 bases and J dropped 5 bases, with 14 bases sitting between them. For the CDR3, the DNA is TGCAGTGCTAGGGGACCGAAGTTCCACGAGCAGTACTTC. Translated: CSARGPKFHEQYF.

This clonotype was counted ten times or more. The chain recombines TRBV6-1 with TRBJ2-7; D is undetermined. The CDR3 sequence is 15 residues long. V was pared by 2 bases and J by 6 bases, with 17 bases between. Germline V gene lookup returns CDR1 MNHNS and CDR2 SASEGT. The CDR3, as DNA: TGTGCCAGCAGTGAAATGCGATCCGTCCGTGGCGAGCAGTACTTC. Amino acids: CASSEMRSVRGEQYF.

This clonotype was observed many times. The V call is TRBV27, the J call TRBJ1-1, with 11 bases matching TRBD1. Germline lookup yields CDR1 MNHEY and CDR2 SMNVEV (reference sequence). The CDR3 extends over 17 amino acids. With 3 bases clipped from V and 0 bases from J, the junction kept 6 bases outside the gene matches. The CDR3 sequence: CASSLRGQGVMNTEAFF. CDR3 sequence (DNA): TGTGCCAGCAGTTTGAGGGGACAGGGGGTGATGAACACTGAAGCTTTCTTT.

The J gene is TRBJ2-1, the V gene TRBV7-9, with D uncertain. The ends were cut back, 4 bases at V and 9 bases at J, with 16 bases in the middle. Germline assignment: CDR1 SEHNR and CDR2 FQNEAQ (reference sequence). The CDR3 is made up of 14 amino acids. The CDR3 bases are TGTGCCAGCAGCTCGGTTAAGCGCCCCCGTGAGCAGTTCTTC. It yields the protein CASSSVKRPREQFF.

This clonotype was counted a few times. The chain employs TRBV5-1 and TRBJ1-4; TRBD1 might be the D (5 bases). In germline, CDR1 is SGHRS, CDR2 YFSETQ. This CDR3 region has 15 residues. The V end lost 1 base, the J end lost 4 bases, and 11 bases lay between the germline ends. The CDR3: CASSLLRDGNEKLFF. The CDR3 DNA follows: TGCGCCAGCAGCTTGCTCCGGGACGGTAATGAAAAACTGTTTTTT.